Listed below are T cell receptor beta chains from one sample, sequenced in a study of blood T cell repertoires in COVID-19. Only in-frame clones appear in the TCRdb table, and some are missing; sequencing was by immunoSEQ multiplex PCR. The sample yields under 200,000 clones, almost 85% seen once. Sequenced sample: peripheral blood. The receptors shown here come from a man aged 18 to 30 with active or convalescent COVID-19. Each CDR3 is given without its conserved first and last residue. The order of the fields is CDR3 protein, V gene.

ASSMAGTGGRGYT,TRBV19
ASSQSGFEKLF,TRBV4-2
ASSYSLGGDYGYT,TRBV6-6
SATRGYEQF,TRBV20-1
ASSYRGRDTEAF,TRBV5-6
ASRVDRGLTGELF,TRBV28
ASRSPTGSTDTQY,TRBV6-6
ASSERSGRGSYEQY,TRBV6-1
ASSIGQGQVYGYT,TRBV9
ASSQVGLGLTDTQY,TRBV3-1/TRBV3-2
ASSLGGGPSYEQY,TRBV3-1/TRBV3-2
ASSPRGGAGELF,TRBV11-3
ASKAGVNEKLF,TRBV19
ASSLLTGRTGNTIY,TRBV19
ASSNRGTGSPVRKF,TRBV27
ASSPLCGTEYSNQPQH,TRBV3-1/TRBV3-2
ASSISGQGDKLF,TRBV19
ASRVQVNDGQY,TRBV2
ASSPLGQGNGYT,TRBV3-1/TRBV3-2
ASTRFGTGDNSPLH,TRBV7-9
ASSVWDRGRLSASYEQY,TRBV18
ASSLDLAMNEQF,TRBV7-9
ASSLSPGQGALSTSGSLNPQY,TRBV7-8
ASSPNGAGGHPGELF,TRBV18
ASSFRVQGGTEAF,TRBV28
ASSQDRRDRVDTEAF,TRBV4-3
ASSPGGTEAF,TRBV4-2
ASSAGQNYNEKLF,TRBV9
ASSQQGEYRKLF,TRBV3-1/TRBV3-2
ASSLEAAGGSTDTQY,TRBV7-3
ASPPTGLKWGRNTEAF,TRBV28
ASSVDDEGNRANVLT,TRBV9
ASSPGQGYNEQF,TRBV19
ASSVQGRRDEQF,TRBV6-2/TRBV6-3
ASSVEGRGTEAF,TRBV9
ASSHPGQGAFQPQH,TRBV27
ASSRPGQLAYEQY,TRBV3-1/TRBV3-2
ASSQDEEREMLSTSTDTQY,TRBV3-1/TRBV3-2
ATSPRRGGNTIY,TRBV15
ASSYSTGDAY,TRBV6-6
ASSTLAGGRHEQF,TRBV5-5
ASSLYRDRGAYT,TRBV6-5
ASSLGLAGDTDTQY,TRBV5-1
ASSLDAAGGRGTQY,TRBV5-1
ASSLRAGELF,TRBV7-2
ASSPWPGRSNQPQH,TRBV4-1
ATSTRASGIQETQY,TRBV24-1
ASSYSKNEKLF,TRBV7-9
ASSLFRQGRETQY,TRBV28
ASSMSGSTDTQY,TRBV19
ASSPKDRSTDTQY,TRBV18